These 16 T cell receptor beta chains were sequenced from one sample in a study of OX40 agonist ivuxolimab in advanced cancers. Here immunoSEQ multiplex PCR was the method, and the copy in TCRdb shows in-frame clones only, minus some. This table holds around 26,000 clones, 75% to 90% found once. Here the sequenced sample was CD4+ or CD8+ T cells sorted from blood, taken in a trial of the OX40 agonist ivuxolimab. The receptor set was obtained from an adult with an advanced solid tumor such as melanoma, head and neck, liver or kidney cancer.

V and J are TRBV13 and TRBJ1-2, with a tentative D call TRBD1 (5 bases). The CDR3 is made up of 13 amino acids. Germline CDR1 PRHDT, CDR2 FYEKMQ (reference sequence). V was trimmed by 2 bases and J by 3 bases, leaving 7 bases between them. CDR3 region: CASSLLGDYGYTF. The CDR3 DNA sequence: TGTGCCAGCAGCTTATTAGGGGACTATGGCTACACCTTC.

This chain links TRBV6-1 with TRBJ1-1; D unresolved. The CDR3 is made up of 10 amino acids. Per the germline V gene, CDR1 is MNHNS and CDR2 is SASEGT. With 4 bases removed from V and 7 bases from J, the gap between germline ends came to 4 bases. The CDR3 sequence is CASSVGEAFF. The CDR3 bases are TGTGCCAGCAGTGTGGGTGAAGCTTTCTTT.

The chain employs TRBV19 and TRBJ1-3, with D hard to call. The CDR3 covers 15 residues. In germline, CDR1 is LNHDA, CDR2 SQIVND (reference sequence). Trimming took 1 base from V and 0 from J, leaving 7 bases between them. The chain's CDR3 is CASSIVYSSGNTIYF. The DNA for the CDR3 is TGTGCCAGTAGTATAGTATACAGCTCTGGAAACACCATATATTTT.

The genes are TRBV9 and TRBJ1-2, with 7 bases matching TRBD1. Germline V gene lookup returns CDR1 SGDLS and CDR2 YYNGEE. This CDR3 has 13 amino acids. J was trimmed by 2 bases and V by 3 bases; bases with no gene match: 1. CDR3 bases: TGTGCCAGCAGCGAACAGGGGAACTATGGCTACACCTTC. It codes for CASSEQGNYGYTF. The variable domain in full, with the rest retrieved from reference TRBV9 and TRBJ1-2, is DSGVTQTPKHLITATGQRVTLRCSPRSGDLSVYWYQQSLDQGLQFLIQYYNGEERAKGNILERFSAQQFPDLHSELNLSSLELGDSALYFCASSEQGNYGYTFGSGTRLTVV.

The gene calls are TRBV25-1 and TRBJ2-5; unclear D gene. Per the germline V gene, CDR1 is MGHDK and CDR2 is SYGVNS. The CDR3 runs 12 residues. V was clipped by 7 bases and J by 2 bases, with 8 bases between them. CDR3 in DNA: TGTGCCAGCACGACCCAGCAAGAGACCCAGTACTTC. Amino acids: CASTTQQETQYF.

Only one count was recorded for this clone. The chain uses TRBV6-6 and TRBJ2-2; no definite D call. Trimming removed 3 bases from V and 2 bases from J, with 7 bases in between. The V gene's germline CDR1 is MNHNY and CDR2 SVGAGI (reference sequence). There are 14 residues in the CDR3. The CDR3: CASSYFSNTGELFF. CDR3 sequence (DNA): TGTGCCAGCAGTTATTTTAGTAACACCGGGGAGCTGTTTTTT.

The chain is built from TRBV27 and TRBJ2-7; TRBD1 aligns across 10 bases. This CDR3 comprises 14 residues. Germline CDR1 MNHEY, CDR2 SMNVEV (reference sequence). V lost 3 bases and J lost 4; bases outside the gene matches: 3. CDR3 nucleotide sequence: TGTGCCAGCAGTTTGGGACAGGGGTCATACGAGCAGTACTTC. This codes for CASSLGQGSYEQYF.

The chain joins TRBV5-1 to TRBJ2-7, with D possibly matching TRBD1 (6 bases). Trimming pared 0 bases from V and 3 bases from J, leaving 7 bases between. CDR1 is SGHRS, CDR2 YFSETQ, per germline. The CDR3 runs to 13 residues. The CDR3 nucleotides read TGCGCCAGCAGCTTGGGACAGGTCTACGAGCAGTACTTC. The encoded protein is CASSLGQVYEQYF.

This clone was seen once. This CDR3 is CASSQEETSGGEQFF. The CDR3, as DNA: TGCGCCAGCAGCCAAGAGGAGACTAGCGGGGGTGAGCAGTTCTTC. The V and J genes are TRBV4-3 and TRBJ2-1, with 12 bases lining up with TRBD2. The V gene end was trimmed by 0 bases and the J gene end by 9 bases; junction bases not matched to a gene: 3. Germline CDR1 LGHNA, CDR2 YSLEER. This CDR3 contains 15 residues.

This chain joins TRBV11-3 and TRBJ2-2, with 8 bases lining up with TRBD2. Per the germline V gene, CDR1 is SGHNT and CDR2 is YENEEA. V gave up 5 bases and J gave up 2 bases; unmatched junction bases: 4. The CDR3 runs to 15 residues. CDR3 DNA sequence: TGTGCCAGCAGCCCGACTAGCGTCAACACCGGGGAGCTGTTTTTT. Residues: CASSPTSVNTGELFF.

The chain uses TRBV7-6 and TRBJ1-2, with 7 bases that match TRBD1. This CDR3 has 14 residues. Per germline, CDR1 SGHVS and CDR2 FNYEAQ. V lost 1 base to trimming and J lost 8 bases; unmatched junction nucleotides: 7. The CDR3 here is CASSLGQGAAGYTF. DNA of the CDR3: TGTGCCAGCAGCTTAGGACAGGGCGCGGCCGGCTACACCTTC.

This clone was found once. The V call is TRBV19, the J call TRBJ2-7, with 8 bases identical to TRBD1. The ends lost 5 bases at V and 1 base at J; junction bases unmatched: 7. From germline, CDR1 is LNHDA and CDR2 SQIVND (reference sequence). The CDR3 contains 15 residues. The CDR3 loop reads CASSVGTGFSYEQYF. DNA for the CDR3: TGTGCCAGTAGTGTCGGGACAGGATTTTCCTACGAGCAGTACTTC. The full variable domain, in which reference TRBV19 and TRBJ2-7 provide the parts outside the CDR3, is DGGITQSPKYLFRKEGQNVTLSCEQNLNHDAMYWYRQDPGQGLRLIYYSQIVNDFQKGDIAEGYSVSREKKESFPLTVTSAQKNPTAFYLCASSVGTGFSYEQYFGPGTRLTVT.

The chain is built from TRBV11-2 and TRBJ2-1; D gene uncertain. The CDR3 length is 12 residues. Germline-derived CDR1 and CDR2 are SGHAT and FQNNGV. V dropped 6 bases and J dropped 5 bases, with 8 bases sitting between them. The CDR3 DNA is TGTGCCAGCAGGGCCCGGCACAATGAGCAGTTCTTC. Protein: CASRARHNEQFF.

This clone was seen a single time. The gene calls are TRBV7-2 and TRBJ2-3; D is perhaps TRBD1 (6 bases). The germline V gene has CDR1 SGHTA and CDR2 FQGNSA. CDR3 length equals 15 residues. Trimming took off 1 base at V and 6 bases at J, with 14 bases between the two ends. The CDR3 spells CASSLGTGSWDTQYF. The DNA of the CDR3 is TGTGCCAGCAGCTTAGGAACAGGGTCATGGGATACGCAGTATTTT.

The CDR3 bases are TGTGCCAGCAGTGAAGCCTGGGGCTTTAGCCATGAGCAGTTCTTC. Protein sequence: CASSEAWGFSHEQFF. The chain recombines TRBV2 with TRBJ2-1; the D gene is possibly TRBD1 (5 bases). With 0 bases removed from V and 8 bases from J, the gap between germline ends came to 14 bases. In germline, CDR1 is SNHLY, CDR2 FYNNEI. This CDR3 comprises 15 residues.

Here the CDR3 reads CASSAPPTSGGLTDTQYF. In DNA form, the CDR3 reads TGTGCCAGCAGCGCCCCTCCGACTAGCGGGGGGCTCACAGATACGCAGTATTTT. The chain links TRBV9 to TRBJ2-3; 13 positions agree with TRBD2. Per germline, CDR1 SGDLS and CDR2 YYNGEE. Trimming cost V 3 bases and J 2 bases; bases outside gene matches: 9. CDR3 length: 18 residues. Full variable domain (rest looked up from reference TRBV9 and TRBJ2-3): DSGVTQTPKHLITATGQRVTLRCSPRSGDLSVYWYQQSLDQGLQFLIQYYNGEERAKGNILERFSAQQFPDLHSELNLSSLELGDSALYFCASSAPPTSGGLTDTQYFGPGTRLTVL.